These T cell receptor beta chains were read from a single sample in a study of cytomegalovirus exposure and HLA in healthy donors. Profiled with immunoSEQ multiplex PCR; TCRdb holds only in-frame clones, not every one. The sample totals tens of thousands of clones. Sequencing was carried out using PBMCs. All receptors come from a girl between 10 and 17 years old in good health and CMV-seropositive. The CDR3 runs from the conserved cysteine through the conserved F or W. D genes are given only for firm matches.

D	V	J	DNA	CDR3
.	TRBV7-9	TRBJ1-2	TGTGCCAGCAGCTTAGATGAGCTCGGAGGCTATGGCTACACCTTC	CASSLDELGGYGYTF
.	TRBV25-1	TRBJ1-5	TGTGCCAGCAGTGACCCGGCGACACAGAACGGCAATCAGCCCCAGCATTTT	CASSDPATQNGNQPQHF
.	TRBV11-2	TRBJ1-2	TGTGCCAGCAGCTTAGATTGGCAGGGGAGCGGCTACACCTTC	CASSLDWQGSGYTF
.	TRBV28	TRBJ1-5	TGTGCCAGCAGTCCTTCAGGTCGACCAGATCAGCCCCAGCATTTT	CASSPSGRPDQPQHF
TRBD1	TRBV6-6	TRBJ1-6	TGTGCCAGCCGTTCACAGGGACAGAATTCACCCCTCCACTTT	CASRSQGQNSPLHF
.	TRBV6-4	TRBJ1-5	TGTGCCTCACGGAGGGATCAGCCCCAGCATTTT	CASRRDQPQHF
TRBD2	TRBV4-3	TRBJ2-2	TGCGCCAGCAGCTGGACTAGCGGGGAGCTGTTTTTT	CASSWTSGELFF
.	TRBV4-1	TRBJ1-5	TGCGCCAGCAGCCAAGAAATGCGGAGTAATCAGCCCCAGCATTTT	CASSQEMRSNQPQHF
.	TRBV6-5	TRBJ2-1	TGTGCCAGCAGTTACTCAGGAGGAGGCGATGAGCAGTTCTTC	CASSYSGGGDEQFF
TRBD1	TRBV9	TRBJ2-1	TGTGCCAGCAGCATGCCGGGACAGGGAACCGGTGAGCAGTTCTTC	CASSMPGQGTGEQFF
TRBD2	TRBV5-6	TRBJ2-3	TGTGCCAGCAGCTGGGGCGGGGGGGCCGCAATTTCCACAGATACGCAGTATTTT	CASSWGGGAAISTDTQYF
TRBD1	TRBV13	TRBJ2-5	TGTGCCAGCAGCACGGAGGGACAGGGTTCGAAGACCCAGTACTTC	CASSTEGQGSKTQYF
.	TRBV29-1	TRBJ1-5	TGCAGCGTTGAAGAAGGGGCTGAAGGTCAGCCCCAGCATTTT	CSVEEGAEGQPQHF
.	TRBV14	TRBJ2-3	TGTGCCAGCAGTTACACAGATACGCAGTATTTT	CASSYTDTQYF
.	TRBV19	TRBJ2-6	TGTGCCAGTAGTACCAACGGTCGGGGGGCCGTGACTGGGGCCAACGTCCTGACTTTC	CASSTNGRGAVTGANVLTF
TRBD2	TRBV30	TRBJ2-3	TGTGCCTGGAGTGTGTGGCGGGGGGCCACAGATACGCAGTATTTT	CAWSVWRGATDTQYF
TRBD2	TRBV18	TRBJ2-1	TGTGCCAGCTCCGGACCGACTAGCCCAGACAATGAGCAGTTCTTC	CASSGPTSPDNEQFF
.	TRBV28	TRBJ1-1	TGTGCCAGCAGTCTTGACAGGCGGGTAAGAATAACTGAAGCTTTCTTT	CASSLDRRVRITEAFF
.	TRBV9	TRBJ1-1	TGTGCCAGCAGCGTAGGGTTTGGAGGAAACACTGAAGCTTTCTTT	CASSVGFGGNTEAFF
.	TRBV7-6	TRBJ2-5	TGTGCCAGCAGCTCGTCCTATCAGACCCAGTACTTC	CASSSSYQTQYF
TRBD1	TRBV30	TRBJ1-6	TGTGCCTGGCGCAGGGGGAGAAATTCACCCCTCCACTTT	CAWRRGRNSPLHF
.	TRBV4-2	TRBJ1-4	TGTGCCAGCAGCCAGCCGGACTTAAATGAAAAACTGTTTTTT	CASSQPDLNEKLFF
TRBD1	TRBV5-1	TRBJ1-4	TGCGCCAGCAGAATGACCGGGACAGGTGATGAAAAACTGTTTTTT	CASRMTGTGDEKLFF
.	TRBV5-4	TRBJ1-6	TGTGCCAGCAGCCGGGAGCTGTCCCCCTATAATTCACCCCTCCACTTT	CASSRELSPYNSPLHF
TRBD1	TRBV4-1	TRBJ1-2	TGCGCCAGCAGCCCGAGGACAGGAGAAAACTATGGCTACACCTTC	CASSPRTGENYGYTF
TRBD2	TRBV15	TRBJ2-1	TGTGCCACCGGACTAGCGGGGGTAAATGAGCAGTTCTTC	CATGLAGVNEQFF
TRBD1	TRBV6-5	TRBJ2-1	TGTGCCAGCAGTTACTCACAGGGGCCTTACAATGAGCAGTTCTTC	CASSYSQGPYNEQFF
.	TRBV5-1	TRBJ2-7	TGCGCCAGCAGCCTGACTACCTCTTCCTACGAGCAGTACTTC	CASSLTTSSYEQYF
TRBD1	TRBV27	TRBJ1-1	TGTGCCAGCAGTGCAGGGGGTCGAACTGAAGCTTTCTTT	CASSAGGRTEAFF
TRBD1	TRBV5-6	TRBJ2-7	TGTGCCAGCAGCTGGGGGACAGGGGCGACCCACGAGCAGTACTTC	CASSWGTGATHEQYF
.	TRBV6-5	TRBJ2-1	TGTGCCAGCAGTCGCTCGAAGCCGGTACTAAATGAGCAGTTCTTC	CASSRSKPVLNEQFF
TRBD1	TRBV18	TRBJ2-7	TGTGCCAGCTCAGAACAGGGGCAAGCCTACGAGCAGTACTTC	CASSEQGQAYEQYF
.	TRBV2	TRBJ1-1	TGTGCCAGCAGACCTGCGGGGGATGGGGGGGATTTCTTT	CASRPAGDGGDFF
.	TRBV14	TRBJ1-1	TGTGCCAGCAGCCAAGTTCAACAAGTGAACACTGAAGCTTTCTTT	CASSQVQQVNTEAFF
TRBD1	TRBV11-2	TRBJ2-7	TGTGCCAGCAGCCGGGGACAGGAGGAAACCTACGAGCAGTACTTC	CASSRGQEETYEQYF
TRBD2	TRBV9	TRBJ2-3	TGTGCCAGCAGCGTAGGGGTAGCGGGGGATGCCGGAGATACGCAGTATTTT	CASSVGVAGDAGDTQYF
.	TRBV4-3	TRBJ1-6	TGCGCCAGCAGCCAAGATTCCGTAAAAATTTCTAATTCACCCCTCCACTTT	CASSQDSVKISNSPLHF